The 21 T cell receptor beta chains below come from one sample, sequenced in a study of blood T cell repertoires in COVID-19. The assay was immunoSEQ multiplex PCR, and TCRdb's table has in-frame clones only and misses some. In the table there are 81,000 or so clones, approximately 80% of which are singletons. Sequencing input: peripheral blood. These receptors were obtained from a human donor in a cohort sampled during active COVID-19.

This chain joins TRBV5-1 and TRBJ2-2; D is ambiguous. This CDR3 is 15 amino acids long. The germline CDR1 and CDR2 sequences are SGHRS and YFSETQ. V was shortened by 5 bases and J by 4 bases, with 15 bases between the two germline ends. The CDR3 protein is CASSPGSFGTGELFF. CDR3 coding DNA: TGCGCCAGCAGTCCGGGTAGCTTTGGCACCGGGGAGCTGTTTTTT.

The V call is TRBV5-1, the J call TRBJ2-3; a possible D gene is TRBD1 (6 bases). Trimming took 4 bases from V and 4 from J, leaving 10 bases between them. Germline-derived CDR1 and CDR2 are SGHRS and YFSETQ. The CDR3 loop spans 13 amino acids. The CDR3 DNA sequence: TGCGCCAGCAGCAAGGACAGTTCAGATACGCAGTATTTT. Translating gives CASSKDSSDTQYF.

The gene calls are TRBV9 and TRBJ2-1; TRBD1 matches at 9 bases. The CDR3 totals 15 residues. The V and J ends lost 4 bases and 9 bases, in that order; junction bases with no gene match: 11. From germline, CDR1 is SGDLS and CDR2 YYNGEE. Written as DNA, the CDR3 is TGTGCCAGCAGCCCAAGAGGGACAGGGATTTTTGAGCAGTTCTTC. This translates into CASSPRGTGIFEQFF. Full variable domain (remainder filled in from reference TRBV9 and TRBJ2-1): DSGVTQTPKHLITATGQRVTLRCSPRSGDLSVYWYQQSLDQGLQFLIQYYNGEERAKGNILERFSAQQFPDLHSELNLSSLELGDSALYFCASSPRGTGIFEQFFGPGTRLTVL.

The V call is TRBV13, the J call TRBJ1-1, with D perhaps TRBD1 (6 bases). The CDR3 extends over 16 amino acids. Germline loops: CDR1 PRHDT, CDR2 FYEKMQ (reference sequence). V was clipped by 6 bases and J by 0 bases, with 17 bases between them. This chain's CDR3 is CASSHRKQGMNTEAFF. The CDR3 coding sequence is TGTGCCAGCAGTCACAGAAAACAGGGAATGAACACTGAAGCTTTCTTT. Supplemented by reference TRBV13 and TRBJ1-1, the full variable domain reads AAGVIQSPRHLIKEKRETATLKCYPIPRHDTVYWYQQGPGQDPQFLISFYEKMQSDKGSIPDRFSAQQFSDYHSELNMSSLELGDSALYFCASSHRKQGMNTEAFFGQGTRLTVV.

The chain uses TRBV6-2 or TRBV6-3 and TRBJ2-3; D is ambiguous. V was clipped by 0 bases and J by 4 bases, with 11 bases between them. Per the germline V gene, CDR1 is MNHEY and CDR2 is SVGEGT. The CDR3 loop spans 15 amino acids. The CDR3 sequence: CASSYSQSVPDTQYF. The CDR3 nucleotides read TGTGCCAGCAGTTACTCGCAATCGGTCCCAGATACGCAGTATTTT.

A few counts support this clone. J is TRBJ2-7 and V is TRBV4-1, with TRBD1 identical over 8 bases. This CDR3 region has 14 residues. The germline gives CDR1 MGHRA, CDR2 YSYEKL. Trimming at V came to 3 bases and at J to 6 bases, leaving 7 bases not matched to a gene. CDR3 nucleotides: TGCGCCAGCAGCCATCTCTGGACAGGGCCCGAGCAGTACTTC. It encodes CASSHLWTGPEQYF.

The genes are TRBV3-1 (or the pseudogene TRBV3-2) and TRBJ2-5, with 7 bases aligning to TRBD2. V was clipped by 4 bases and J by 1 base; unmatched bases: 3. The CDR3 spans 14 residues. The germline V gene has CDR1 LGHDT and CDR2 YNNKEL (reference sequence). The CDR3 DNA is TGTGCCAGCAGCCGGGGACTAACCCAAGAGACCCAGTACTTC. It yields the protein CASSRGLTQETQYF.

CDR3 nucleotides: TGTGCCAGCAGTTACCCTCAGGGGGATAATTCACCCCTCCACTTT. Translation gives CASSYPQGDNSPLHF. This chain connects TRBV6-2 or TRBV6-3 to TRBJ1-6, with 7 nucleotides matching TRBD1. Germline V gene lookup returns CDR1 MNHEY and CDR2 SVGEGT. The CDR3 contains 15 residues. Trimming at V came to 2 bases and at J to 5 bases, leaving 3 bases not matched to a gene.

In DNA, the CDR3 is TGTGCCAGCAGGGAAATCGGGACAGGGATCTATGGCTACACCTTC. As protein: CASREIGTGIYGYTF. The rearrangement joins TRBV28 to TRBJ1-2; 9 positions match TRBD1. The CDR3 is made up of 15 amino acids. The J segment lost 4 bases and the V segment lost 6 bases, leaving 9 bases of the junction unmatched. Germline V gene lookup returns CDR1 MDHEN and CDR2 SYDVKM.

The chain is built from TRBV28 and TRBJ1-2; D uncertain. The germline V gene encodes CDR1 MDHEN and CDR2 SYDVKM. Deletions cut 5 bases from V and 3 bases from J, with 13 bases between. There are 14 residues in the CDR3. This chain's CDR3 is CASSLTGSYYGYTF. The CDR3, as DNA: TGTGCCAGCAGTCTGACCGGGAGCTACTATGGCTACACCTTC.

In this sample, this clone turned up once. The chain combines TRBV10-3 with TRBJ1-1; TRBD1 is a possible D gene (5 bases). The CDR3 spans 13 residues. Germline V gene data show CDR1 as ENHRY and CDR2 as SYGVKD. CDR3 sequence: CAFQVREGTEAFF. The CDR3 bases are TGTGCATTCCAAGTCAGGGAAGGGACTGAAGCTTTCTTT.

The CDR3 sequence is CASSLNGGELFF. For the CDR3, the DNA is TGTGCCAGCAGTTTAAACGGCGGGGAGCTGTTTTTT. The rearrangement joins TRBV27 to TRBJ2-2; D unresolved. From germline, CDR1 is MNHEY and CDR2 SMNVEV (reference sequence). V lost 2 bases, J lost 7 bases, and 5 bases lay in between. The CDR3 extends over 12 amino acids.

V is TRBV13 and J is TRBJ1-3; a weak D match, TRBD1 (6 bases). V was cut by 5 bases and J by 2 bases, with 13 bases left in between. Germline V gene data show CDR1 as PRHDT and CDR2 as FYEKMQ (reference sequence). The CDR3 has 15 residues. The CDR3 region is CASSPYTGPGNTIYF. The CDR3 DNA is TGTGCCAGCAGCCCATACACAGGGCCTGGAAACACCATATATTTT.

The chain uses TRBV2 and TRBJ2-3, with 9 bases matching TRBD1. Germline assignment: CDR1 SNHLY and CDR2 FYNNEI. This CDR3 region has 15 residues. V was clipped by 6 bases and J by 0 bases; unmatched bases: 4. In DNA, the CDR3 is TGTGCCAGCAGCTTACAGGGGGCTAGCACAGATACGCAGTATTTT. The encoded protein is CASSLQGASTDTQYF.

This rearrangement joins TRBV24-1 to TRBJ2-3; D ambiguous. The CDR3 loop spans 13 amino acids. Trimming cost V 4 bases and J 4 bases, with 8 bases left between them. Looked up from germline, CDR1 is KGHDR and CDR2 is SFDVKD. For the CDR3, the DNA is TGTGCCACCAGTGAGCTACGGTCAGATACGCAGTATTTT. Translating it yields CATSELRSDTQYF.

This clone was recorded a few times. The genes are TRBV27 and TRBJ1-1; D not certain. CDR1 is MNHEY and CDR2 is SMNVEV in the germline V gene (reference sequence). The length of the CDR3 is 14 residues. The V gene lost 5 bases and the J gene lost 5 bases, with 15 bases spanning the gap. CDR3 residues: CASSAGGWSTEAFF. CDR3 bases: TGTGCCAGCAGTGCGGGAGGGTGGAGTACTGAAGCTTTCTTT.

The rearrangement links TRBV7-2 to TRBJ1-6; 7 nucleotides agree with TRBD1. CDR1 and CDR2 (germline): SGHTA, FQGNSA. CDR3 length equals 16 residues. V was clipped by 3 bases and J by 5 bases; unmatched bases: 7. CDR3 sequence (DNA): TGTGCCAGCAGCTTTTTCTGGGACAGCGATAATTCACCCCTCCACTTT. Translated, it gives CASSFFWDSDNSPLHF. Looking up the rest from reference TRBV7-2 and TRBJ1-6 gives the full variable domain: GAGVSQSPSNKVTEKGKDVELRCDPISGHTALYWYRQSLGQGLEFLIYFQGNSAPDKSGLPSDRFSAERTGGSVSTLTIQRTQQEDSAVYLCASSFFWDSDNSPLHFGNGTRLTVT.

The chain carries TRBV30 and TRBJ2-7, with a tentative D call TRBD2 (6 bases). V was cut by 7 bases and J by 2 bases, with 24 bases left in between. Per germline, CDR1 GTSNPN and CDR2 SVGIG (reference sequence). There are 16 residues in the CDR3. This chain's CDR3 is CAFLRRVGTFPYEQYF. The CDR3 DNA is TGTGCCTTTCTCCGAAGGGTGGGGACTTTCCCCTACGAGCAGTACTTC.

This chain connects TRBV7-9 to TRBJ2-2; D is unresolved. The CDR3 consists of 13 residues. Germline V CDR1 and CDR2: SEHNR, FQNEAQ (reference sequence). V gave up 1 base and J gave up 6 bases, with 6 bases separating them. CDR3 bases: TGTGCCAGCAGCTTAGGGAGTTCCGGGGAGCTGTTTTTT. Residues: CASSLGSSGELFF. Supplemented by reference TRBV7-9 and TRBJ2-2, the full variable domain reads DTGVSQNPRHKITKRGQNVTFRCDPISEHNRLYWYRQTLGQGPEFLTYFQNEAQLEKSRLLSDRFSAERPKGSFSTLEIQRTEQGDSAMYLCASSLGSSGELFFGEGSRLTVL.

As regards this clone: One junction end disagrees with the germline gene, perhaps due to a read error. V usage is TRBV28 and J usage is TRBJ1-2, with 11 bases lining up with TRBD1. Germline CDR1 and CDR2: MDHEN and SYDVKM. The CDR3 length is 16 residues. CDR3 region: CASSLLGQGALAQGRF. DNA of the CDR3: TGTGCCAGCAGTTTACTAGGACAGGGGGCATTGGCACAGGGGCGTTTC.

The CDR3 spells CATSRDTTGNTGELFF. CDR3 sequence (DNA): TGTGCCACCAGCAGAGACACCACAGGGAACACCGGGGAGCTGTTTTTT. The rearrangement links TRBV15 to TRBJ2-2; D may be TRBD1 (5 bases). Trimming left V 0 bases short and J 1 base short, with 9 bases between. Germline values: CDR1 LNHNV, CDR2 YYDKDF (reference sequence). The length of the CDR3 is 16 residues.